Each of the 17 T cell receptor beta chains below was sequenced from the same sample in a study of OX40 agonist ivuxolimab in advanced cancers. Repertoires were generated with immunoSEQ multiplex PCR, while TCRdb's copy carries only in-frame clones and drops some. The table has 70,000 to 95,000 clones, 85% to 90% seen once. Source: CD4+ or CD8+ T cells sorted from blood, taken in a trial of the OX40 agonist ivuxolimab. The receptors were gathered from an adult with an advanced solid tumor such as melanoma, head and neck, liver or kidney cancer.

The chain joins TRBV28 to TRBJ2-4; 9 nucleotides line up with TRBD1. CDR1 and CDR2 (germline): MDHEN, SYDVKM. The CDR3 is 17 amino acids. Unmatched junction bases numbered 8, after V lost 5 bases and J lost 0 bases. For the CDR3, the DNA is TGTGCCAGCAGTCTACTTGGACAGGGGAAAGCCAAAAACATTCAGTACTTC. Its translation: CASSLLGQGKAKNIQYF.

The J gene is TRBJ2-7, the V gene TRBV4-1; D is unclear. The ends were cut back, 1 base at V and 1 base at J, with 8 bases in the middle. The CDR3 totals 14 residues. CDR1 and CDR2 from the germline V gene are MGHRA and YSYEKL. CDR3 protein: CASSQARMSYEQYF. CDR3 nucleotides: TGCGCCAGCAGCCAAGCTAGGATGTCCTACGAGCAGTACTTC.

This clone was recorded a few times. The chain combines TRBV7-2 with TRBJ1-5; weak D call: TRBD1 (5 bases). Germline CDR1 reads SGHTA; CDR2 reads FQGNSA. The V gene lost 5 bases and the J gene lost 7 bases, with 12 bases spanning the gap. The CDR3 loop spans 13 amino acids. The CDR3 loop reads CASSRGGGQPQHF. The CDR3 bases are TGTGCCAGCAGCCGTGGGGGGGGACAGCCCCAGCATTTT.

This CDR3 reads CASSQESSLDTQYF. The CDR3 DNA sequence: TGCGCCAGCAGCCAAGAGTCTAGCCTAGATACGCAGTATTTT. The chain recombines TRBV4-1 with TRBJ2-3, with a weak D call TRBD2 (5 bases). With 0 bases removed from V and 5 bases from J, the gap between germline ends came to 9 bases. CDR1 is MGHRA, CDR2 YSYEKL, per germline. The CDR3 is 14 amino acids.

V and J are TRBV9 and TRBJ2-2; 10 positions agree with TRBD2. J gave up 1 base and V 0 bases, and 0 bases lay outside the gene matches. The germline V gene has CDR1 SGDLS and CDR2 YYNGEE. The CDR3 is 16 residues long. The CDR3 spells CASSVGTSGNTGELFF. The DNA of the CDR3 is TGTGCCAGCAGCGTAGGGACTAGCGGGAACACCGGGGAGCTGTTTTTT.

V is TRBV7-2 and J is TRBJ2-7, with 13 bases matching TRBD2. V lost 3 bases and J lost 2; bases outside the gene matches: 1. The CDR3 runs to 15 residues. Germline-derived CDR1 and CDR2 are SGHTA and FQGNSA. The CDR3 here is CASSLTSGGPYEQYF. For the CDR3, the DNA is TGTGCCAGCAGCTTGACTAGCGGGGGGCCCTACGAGCAGTACTTC.

V usage is TRBV21-1 and J usage is TRBJ2-3; no DNA check was done on the table's D call, TRBD2. TRBV21-1 constitutes a pseudogene. This CDR3 has 18 amino acids. This chain's CDR3 is CASSKDPGLADHRDTQYF. The CDR3 bases are TGTGCCAGCAGCAAAGACCCCGGACTAGCGGACCACAGGGATACGCAGTATTTT.

In DNA form, the CDR3 reads TGTGCCTGGGGGACAGGGGTATCTGGAAACACCATATATTTT. Its protein is CAWGTGVSGNTIYF. The chain employs TRBV30 and TRBJ1-3; 10 nucleotides match TRBD1. Germline CDR1 and CDR2: GTSNPN and SVGIG (reference sequence). Losses at the gene ends were 5 bases for V and 1 base for J; bases not matched to a gene: 2. The CDR3 sequence is 14 residues long. Together with reference TRBV30 and TRBJ1-3, the CDR3 gives the full variable domain: SQTIHQWPATLVQPVGSPLSLECTVEGTSNPNLYWYRQAAGRGLQLLFYSVGIGQISSEVPQNLSASRPQDRQFILSSKKLLLSDSGFYLCAWGTGVSGNTIYFGEGSWLTVV.

This CDR3 is CASSLAGRTSINEQFF. Written as DNA, the CDR3 is TGTGCCAGCAGTTTGGCAGGTAGGACTAGCATCAATGAGCAGTTCTTC. The chain recombines TRBV28 with TRBJ2-1; 8 positions agree with TRBD2. Germline CDR1 MDHEN, CDR2 SYDVKM. The V gene end was trimmed by 3 bases and the J gene end by 6 bases; junction bases not matched to a gene: 10. The CDR3 is 16 amino acids.

V and J are TRBV19 and TRBJ1-1; D is unclear. The length of the CDR3 is 13 residues. V shed 5 bases and J shed 1 base, with 8 bases lying between them. Germline V CDR1 and CDR2: LNHDA, SQIVND (reference sequence). This chain's CDR3 is CASSQRQNTEAFF. CDR3 DNA sequence: TGTGCCAGTAGTCAAAGACAGAACACTGAAGCTTTCTTT.

CDR3 residues: CASSPRARGPLPGNTIYF. The CDR3 DNA reads as TGTGCCAGCTCACCACGAGCGCGGGGGCCCTTGCCTGGAAACACCATATATTTT. The chain couples TRBV18 to TRBJ1-3; the D gene is possibly TRBD1 (6 bases). The CDR3 is 18 amino acids. CDR1 KGHSH and CDR2 LQKENI come from the germline V gene. Trimming took 1 base from V and 2 from J, leaving 18 bases between them.

This chain connects TRBV5-1 to TRBJ2-7; TRBD2 matches at 8 bases. CDR1 is SGHRS and CDR2 is YFSETQ in the germline V gene. The V segment lost 0 bases and the J segment 3 bases; nucleotides outside the gene matches: 2. CDR3 length: 14 amino acids. In DNA form, the CDR3 reads TGCGCCAGCAGCTTGGAGGCGGGGGGCTACGAGCAGTACTTC. This translates into CASSLEAGGYEQYF. The full variable domain, with the rest looked up from reference TRBV5-1 and TRBJ2-7, is KAGVTQTPRYLIKTRGQQVTLSCSPISGHRSVSWYQQTPGQGLQFLFEYFSETQRNKGNFPGRFSGRQFSNSRSEMNVSTLELGDSALYLCASSLEAGGYEQYFGPGTRLTVT.

The chain couples TRBV29-1 to TRBJ2-7; 8 nucleotides match TRBD2. The germline V gene has CDR1 SQVTM and CDR2 ANQGSEA. The CDR3 sequence is 14 residues long. Germline trimming cut 6 bases from V and 2 bases from J; bases unmatched to any gene: 9. CDR3: CSVFTTSGPYEQYF. As DNA, the CDR3 is TGCAGCGTATTTACAACTAGCGGACCCTACGAGCAGTACTTC.

V usage is TRBV5-5 and J usage is TRBJ1-3; 7 bases are a match to TRBD1. This CDR3 is 15 amino acids long. CDR1 SGHKS and CDR2 YYEKEE come from the germline V gene (reference sequence). The junction had 2 bases not matched to a gene; V was cut back by 2 bases and J by 0 bases. CDR3 nucleotide sequence: TGTGCCAGCAGCTTTGGGACAGTCTCTGGAAACACCATATATTTT. This translates into CASSFGTVSGNTIYF.

This rearrangement joins TRBV19 to TRBJ2-1; D uncertain. The CDR3 consists of 13 residues. The V gene's germline CDR1 is LNHDA and CDR2 SQIVND (reference sequence). Trimming shortened V by 3 bases and J by 0 bases, and 3 bases separated the two germline ends. The CDR3 DNA sequence: TGTGCCAGTAGTATGGGCTCCTACAATGAGCAGTTCTTC. Protein product: CASSMGSYNEQFF.

This clone was picked up one time. J is TRBJ2-5 and V is TRBV6-5, with 11 positions matching TRBD2. After removal of 0 bases from V and 4 bases from J, the junction contained 4 bases not matched to a gene. CDR1 and CDR2 (germline): MNHEY, SVGAGI. The CDR3 covers 16 residues. The CDR3: CASSYSGLAGGETQYF. The CDR3, as DNA: TGTGCCAGCAGTTACTCGGGGCTAGCGGGAGGAGAGACCCAGTACTTC.

The chain uses TRBV15 and TRBJ2-1; TRBD2 aligns across 10 bases. The trim removed 0 bases at V and 8 bases at J, leaving 7 bases unmatched. CDR3 length equals 16 residues. Germline loops: CDR1 LNHNV, CDR2 YYDKDF (reference sequence). In DNA form, the CDR3 reads TGTGCCACCAGCAGAGAGCGTACAGCGGGAGGGCATGAGCAGTTCTTC. It translates to CATSRERTAGGHEQFF.